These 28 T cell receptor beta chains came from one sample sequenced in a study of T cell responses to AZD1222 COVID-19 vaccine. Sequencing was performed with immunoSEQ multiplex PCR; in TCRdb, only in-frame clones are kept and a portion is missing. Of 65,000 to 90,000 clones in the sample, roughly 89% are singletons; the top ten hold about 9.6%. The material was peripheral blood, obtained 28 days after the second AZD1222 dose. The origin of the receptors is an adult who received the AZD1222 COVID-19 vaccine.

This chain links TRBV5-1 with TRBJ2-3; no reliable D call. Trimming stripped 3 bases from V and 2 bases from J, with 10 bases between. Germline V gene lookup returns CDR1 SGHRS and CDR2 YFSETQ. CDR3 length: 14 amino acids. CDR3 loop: CASSSDWDTDTQYF. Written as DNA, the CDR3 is TGCGCCAGCAGCTCAGATTGGGACACAGATACGCAGTATTTT.

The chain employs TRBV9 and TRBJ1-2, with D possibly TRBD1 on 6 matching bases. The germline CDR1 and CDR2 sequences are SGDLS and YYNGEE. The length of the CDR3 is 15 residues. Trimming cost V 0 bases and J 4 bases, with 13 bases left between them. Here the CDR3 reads CASSVDPGQIYGYTF. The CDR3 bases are TGTGCCAGCAGCGTAGATCCCGGACAGATCTATGGCTACACCTTC.

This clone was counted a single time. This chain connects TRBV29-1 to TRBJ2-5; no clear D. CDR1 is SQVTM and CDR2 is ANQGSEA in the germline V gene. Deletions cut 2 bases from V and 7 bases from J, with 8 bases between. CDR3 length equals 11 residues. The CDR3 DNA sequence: TGCAGCGTTGAACTCACGGGGACCCAGTACTTC. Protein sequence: CSVELTGTQYF.

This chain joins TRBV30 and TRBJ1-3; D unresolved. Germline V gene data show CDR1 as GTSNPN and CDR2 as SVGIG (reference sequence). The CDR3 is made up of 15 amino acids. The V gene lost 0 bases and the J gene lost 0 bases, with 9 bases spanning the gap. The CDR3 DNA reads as TGTGCCTGGAGTGTACCACGGTTCTCTGGAAACACCATATATTTT. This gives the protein CAWSVPRFSGNTIYF. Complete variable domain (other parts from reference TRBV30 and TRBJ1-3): SQTIHQWPATLVQPVGSPLSLECTVEGTSNPNLYWYRQAAGRGLQLLFYSVGIGQISSEVPQNLSASRPQDRQFILSSKKLLLSDSGFYLCAWSVPRFSGNTIYFGEGSWLTVV.

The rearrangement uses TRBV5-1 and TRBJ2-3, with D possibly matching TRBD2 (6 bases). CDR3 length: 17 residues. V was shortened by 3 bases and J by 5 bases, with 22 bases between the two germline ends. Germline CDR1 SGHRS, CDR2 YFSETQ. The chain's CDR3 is CASSWRLSGRSGDTQYF. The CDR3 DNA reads TGCGCCAGCAGCTGGCGTTTATCCGGGAGATCGGGAGATACGCAGTATTTT.

Written as DNA, the CDR3 is TGTGCCAGCAGCGCCTCACCGGGACAGGGGGCGTTCGGGCAGTACTTC. It yields the protein CASSASPGQGAFGQYF. The chain combines TRBV9 with TRBJ2-7, with TRBD1 matching 12 bases. The CDR3 contains 16 residues. V gave up 3 bases and J gave up 9 bases; unmatched junction bases: 13. Looked up from germline, CDR1 is SGDLS and CDR2 is YYNGEE.

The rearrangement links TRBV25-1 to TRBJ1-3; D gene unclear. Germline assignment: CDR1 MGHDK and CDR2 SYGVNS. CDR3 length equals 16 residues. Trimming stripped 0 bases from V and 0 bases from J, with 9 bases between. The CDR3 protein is CASSEYQGISGNTIYF. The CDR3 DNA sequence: TGTGCCAGCAGTGAATATCAAGGAATCTCTGGAAACACCATATATTTT. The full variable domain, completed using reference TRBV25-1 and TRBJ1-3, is EADIYQTPRYLVIGTGKKITLECSQTMGHDKMYWYQQDPGMELHLIHYSYGVNSTEKGDLSSESTVSRIRTEHFPLTLESARPSHTSQYLCASSEYQGISGNTIYFGEGSWLTVV.

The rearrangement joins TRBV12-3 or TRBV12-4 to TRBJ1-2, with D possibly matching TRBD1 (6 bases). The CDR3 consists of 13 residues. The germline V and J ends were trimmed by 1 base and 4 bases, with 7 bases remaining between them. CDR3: CASSLEGGYGYTF. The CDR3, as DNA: TGTGCCAGCAGTTTAGAAGGGGGCTATGGCTACACCTTC.

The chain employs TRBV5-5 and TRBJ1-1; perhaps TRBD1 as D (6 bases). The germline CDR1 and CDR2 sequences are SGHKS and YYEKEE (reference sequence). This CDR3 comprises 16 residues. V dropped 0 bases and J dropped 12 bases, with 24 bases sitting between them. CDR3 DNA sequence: TGTGCCAGCAGCTTGGCCCCTGACAGGTCCCTGGGGAAGACTTTCTTT. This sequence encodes CASSLAPDRSLGKTFF.

The CDR3 reads CASSSSSGTATGELFF. The CDR3 DNA follows: TGTGCCAGCAGTTCGTCCTCCGGGACAGCTACCGGGGAGCTGTTTTTT. The V call is TRBV28, the J call TRBJ2-2; 7 positions match TRBD1. Looked up from germline, CDR1 is MDHEN and CDR2 is SYDVKM. V trimming: 4 bases; J trimming: 5 bases; junction bases outside the gene matches: 10. The CDR3 extends over 16 amino acids.

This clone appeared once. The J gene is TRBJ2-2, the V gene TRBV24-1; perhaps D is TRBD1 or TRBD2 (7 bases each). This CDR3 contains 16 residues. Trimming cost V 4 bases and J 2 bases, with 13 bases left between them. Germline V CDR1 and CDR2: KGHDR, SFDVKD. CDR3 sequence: CATSEGGTANTGELFF. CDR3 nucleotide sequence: TGTGCCACCAGTGAGGGGGGGACAGCTAACACCGGGGAGCTGTTTTTT.

CDR3 loop: CASSLDRSSYEQYV. The CDR3 nucleotides are TGTGCCAGCAGCCTGGACAGGTCCTCCTACGAGCAGTACGTC. The genes are TRBV13 and TRBJ2-7, with 7 positions matching TRBD1. Trimming cost V 5 bases and J 0 bases; bases outside gene matches: 4. There are 14 residues in the CDR3. Germline values: CDR1 PRHDT, CDR2 FYEKMQ (reference sequence).

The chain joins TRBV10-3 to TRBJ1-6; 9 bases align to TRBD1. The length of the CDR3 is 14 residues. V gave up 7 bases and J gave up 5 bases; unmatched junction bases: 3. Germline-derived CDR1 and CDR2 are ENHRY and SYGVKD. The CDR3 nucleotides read TGTGCCATCACGGACAGGGGAGATAATTCACCCCTCCACTTT. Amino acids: CAITDRGDNSPLHF.

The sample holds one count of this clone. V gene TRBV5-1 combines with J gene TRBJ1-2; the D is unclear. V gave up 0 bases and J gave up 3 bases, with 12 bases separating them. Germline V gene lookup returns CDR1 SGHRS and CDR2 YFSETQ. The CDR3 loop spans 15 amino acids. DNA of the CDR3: TGCGCCAGCAGCTTGGAGGGTTCTGAGTACTATGGCTACACCTTC. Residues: CASSLEGSEYYGYTF.

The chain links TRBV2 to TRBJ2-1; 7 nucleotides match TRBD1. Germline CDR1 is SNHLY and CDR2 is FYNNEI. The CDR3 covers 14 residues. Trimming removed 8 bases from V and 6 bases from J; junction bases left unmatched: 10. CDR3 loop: CASETGFRANEQFF. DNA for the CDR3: TGTGCCAGCGAGACAGGGTTCCGGGCCAATGAGCAGTTCTTC.

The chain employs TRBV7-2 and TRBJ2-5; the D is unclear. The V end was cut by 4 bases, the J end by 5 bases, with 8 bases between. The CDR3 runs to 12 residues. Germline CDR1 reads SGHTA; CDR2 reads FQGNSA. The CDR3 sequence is CASSSQGETQYF. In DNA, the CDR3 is TGTGCCAGCAGCTCGCAAGGGGAGACCCAGTACTTC.

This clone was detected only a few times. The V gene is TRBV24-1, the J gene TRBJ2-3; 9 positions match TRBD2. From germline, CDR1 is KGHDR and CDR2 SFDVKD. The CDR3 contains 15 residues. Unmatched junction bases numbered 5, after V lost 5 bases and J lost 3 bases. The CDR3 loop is CATSAGLAGTDTQYF. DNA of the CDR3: TGTGCCACCAGTGCGGGGCTAGCGGGAACAGATACGCAGTATTTT.

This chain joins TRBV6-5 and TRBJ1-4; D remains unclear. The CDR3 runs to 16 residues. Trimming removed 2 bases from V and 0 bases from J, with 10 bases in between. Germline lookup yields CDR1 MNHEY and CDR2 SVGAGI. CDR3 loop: CASSYTSVATNEKLFF. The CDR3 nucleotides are TGTGCCAGCAGTTACACTAGCGTTGCAACTAATGAAAAACTGTTTTTT.

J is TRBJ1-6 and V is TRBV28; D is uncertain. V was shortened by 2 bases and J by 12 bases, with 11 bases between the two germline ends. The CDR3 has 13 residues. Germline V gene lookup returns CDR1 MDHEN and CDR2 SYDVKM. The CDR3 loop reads CASSLQSPEPLHF. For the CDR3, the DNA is TGTGCCAGCAGTTTACAGAGTCCCGAACCCCTCCACTTT. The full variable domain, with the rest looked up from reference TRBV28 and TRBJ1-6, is DVKVTQSSRYLVKRTGEKVFLECVQDMDHENMFWYRQDPGLGLRLIYFSYDVKMKEKGDIPEGYSVSREKKERFSLILESASTNQTSMYLCASSLQSPEPLHFGNGTRLTVT.

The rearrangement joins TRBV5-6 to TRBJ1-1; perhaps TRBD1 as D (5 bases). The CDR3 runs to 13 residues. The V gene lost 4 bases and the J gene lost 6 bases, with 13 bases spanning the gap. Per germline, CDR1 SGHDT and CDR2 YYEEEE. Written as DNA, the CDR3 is TGTGCCAGCAGCCGGTGGGGGTGGTCTGAAGCTTTCTTT. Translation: CASSRWGWSEAFF.

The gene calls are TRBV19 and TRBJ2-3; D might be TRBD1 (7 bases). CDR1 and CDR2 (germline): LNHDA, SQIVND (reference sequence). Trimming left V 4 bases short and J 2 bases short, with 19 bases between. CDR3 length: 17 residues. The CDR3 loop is CASSNLSRGDITDTQYF. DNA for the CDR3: TGTGCCAGTAGTAATCTCTCCAGGGGGGATATCACAGATACGCAGTATTTT.

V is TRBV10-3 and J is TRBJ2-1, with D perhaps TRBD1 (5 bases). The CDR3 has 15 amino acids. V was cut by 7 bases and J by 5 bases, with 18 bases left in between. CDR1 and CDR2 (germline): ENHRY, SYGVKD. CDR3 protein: CAIMAGLWGNNEQFF. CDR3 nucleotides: TGTGCCATCATGGCAGGGTTATGGGGAAACAATGAGCAGTTCTTC.

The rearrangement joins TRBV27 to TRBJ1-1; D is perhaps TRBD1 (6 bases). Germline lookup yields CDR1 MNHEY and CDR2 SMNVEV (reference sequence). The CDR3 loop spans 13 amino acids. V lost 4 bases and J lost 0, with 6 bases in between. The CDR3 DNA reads TGTGCCAGCAGTTGGACAGTGAACACTGAAGCTTTCTTT. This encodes CASSWTVNTEAFF.

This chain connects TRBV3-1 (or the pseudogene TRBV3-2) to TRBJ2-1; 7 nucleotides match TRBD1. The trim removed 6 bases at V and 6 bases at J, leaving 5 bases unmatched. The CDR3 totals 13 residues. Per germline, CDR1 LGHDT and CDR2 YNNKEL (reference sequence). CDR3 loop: CASSRQGSNEQFF. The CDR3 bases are TGTGCCAGCAGTCGACAGGGTAGCAATGAGCAGTTCTTC.

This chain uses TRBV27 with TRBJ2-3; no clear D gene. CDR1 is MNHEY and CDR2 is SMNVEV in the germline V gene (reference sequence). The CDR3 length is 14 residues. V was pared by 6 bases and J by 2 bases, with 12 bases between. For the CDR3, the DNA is TGTGCCAGCAGCCAGGCCAGATTCACAGATACGCAGTATTTT. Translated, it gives CASSQARFTDTQYF.

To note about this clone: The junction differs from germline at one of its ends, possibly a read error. CDR3 DNA sequence: TGTGCCAGTAAGTCCAGGTCAACAGATAGAACTCAGGCCCAGCATTTT. Translating gives CASKSRSTDRTQAQHF. The gene calls are TRBV19 and TRBJ1-5; D unclear. The CDR3 is made up of 16 amino acids. In germline, CDR1 is LNHDA, CDR2 SQIVND (reference sequence).

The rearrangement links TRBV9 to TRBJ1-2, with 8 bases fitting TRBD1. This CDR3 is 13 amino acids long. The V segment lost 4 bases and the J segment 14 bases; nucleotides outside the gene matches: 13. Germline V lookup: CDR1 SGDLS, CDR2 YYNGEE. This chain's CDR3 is CASSPGRGQAGTF. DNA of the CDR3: TGTGCCAGCAGCCCCGGGCGGGGACAGGCCGGTACCTTC.

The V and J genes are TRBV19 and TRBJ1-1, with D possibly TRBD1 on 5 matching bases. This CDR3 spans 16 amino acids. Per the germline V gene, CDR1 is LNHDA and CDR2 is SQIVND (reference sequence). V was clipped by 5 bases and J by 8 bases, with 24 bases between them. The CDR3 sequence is CASSWGTSGAPGEAFF. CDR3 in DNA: TGTGCCAGTAGTTGGGGGACCAGCGGGGCCCCAGGGGAAGCTTTCTTT.